This is a list of T cell receptor beta chains from one sample in a study of blood T cell repertoires in COVID-19. Produced via immunoSEQ multiplex PCR; TCRdb's table is partial and in-frame only. The table has some 150,000 clones, about nine tenths seen once. Sample: peripheral blood. These receptors originate from a man aged 50 or older with active or convalescent COVID-19. CDR3s include the opening cysteine and the closing phenylalanine or tryptophan. D genes are given only for firm matches. Size tells how often a clone was seen (once, few, many) or the class of an expanded clone, and some rows leave it out.

j_call: TRBJ2-7
d_call: .
v_call: TRBV28
clone_size: .
cdr3_aa: CASSETGEGLEQYF
cdr3_nt: TGTGCCAGCAGCGAGACAGGGGAGGGACTCGAGCAGTACTTC

j_call: TRBJ1-4
d_call: .
v_call: TRBV4-1
clone_size: .
cdr3_aa: CASSRFGLGGTNEKLFF
cdr3_nt: TGCGCCAGCAGCCGATTTGGACTCGGGGGAACTAATGAAAAACTGTTTTTT

j_call: TRBJ1-1
d_call: .
v_call: TRBV6-6
clone_size: .
cdr3_aa: CASILGSMNTEAFF
cdr3_nt: TGTGCCAGCATACTAGGCAGCATGAACACTGAAGCTTTCTTT

j_call: TRBJ2-3
d_call: .
v_call: TRBV4-1
clone_size: .
cdr3_aa: CASSQGNSGRSTDTQYF
cdr3_nt: TGCGCCAGCAGCCAAGGAAATAGCGGAAGATCCACAGATACGCAGTATTTT

j_call: TRBJ2-1
d_call: TRBD2
v_call: TRBV27
clone_size: .
cdr3_aa: CASSSPTSGRAYNEQFF
cdr3_nt: TGTGCCAGCAGTTCCCCGACTAGCGGGAGGGCCTACAATGAGCAGTTCTTC

j_call: TRBJ1-2
d_call: .
v_call: TRBV7-9
clone_size: once
cdr3_aa: CASSLERGQPNYGYTF
cdr3_nt: TGTGCCAGCAGCTTAGAACGAGGGCAGCCTAACTATGGCTACACCTTC

j_call: TRBJ2-1
d_call: .
v_call: TRBV7-9
clone_size: once
cdr3_aa: CASSLTWTDLYNEQFF
cdr3_nt: TGTGCCAGCAGCTTAACCTGGACAGACCTCTACAATGAGCAGTTCTTC

j_call: TRBJ1-5
d_call: .
v_call: TRBV18
clone_size: .
cdr3_aa: CASSSRGQSSNQPQHF
cdr3_nt: TGTGCCAGCTCATCACGGGGGCAGAGCAGCAATCAGCCCCAGCATTTT

j_call: TRBJ2-1
d_call: TRBD2
v_call: TRBV29-1
clone_size: .
cdr3_aa: CSVEGSAGGSSGRRRSYNEQFF
cdr3_nt: TGCAGCGTTGAAGGTAGCGCAGGGGGAAGTAGCGGGAGGCGACGCTCCTACAATGAGCAGTTCTTC

j_call: TRBJ2-7
d_call: TRBD1
v_call: TRBV24-1
clone_size: .
cdr3_aa: CATSDPKGDSSYEQYF
cdr3_nt: TGTGCCACCAGTGATCCAAAGGGGGACAGTTCCTACGAGCAGTACTTC

j_call: TRBJ1-2
d_call: TRBD1
v_call: TRBV28
clone_size: .
cdr3_aa: CASSVLTGGNYGYTF
cdr3_nt: TGTGCCAGCAGTGTACTGACAGGGGGGAACTATGGCTACACCTTC

j_call: TRBJ2-1
d_call: TRBD2
v_call: TRBV28
clone_size: .
cdr3_aa: CASSPLAGGAEQFF
cdr3_nt: TGTGCCAGCAGTCCGCTAGCGGGAGGGGCTGAGCAGTTCTTC

j_call: TRBJ2-7
d_call: .
v_call: TRBV25-1
clone_size: .
cdr3_aa: CASSELNRDTKSYEQYF
cdr3_nt: TGTGCCAGCAGCGAACTTAACCGGGACACGAAATCCTACGAGCAGTACTTC

j_call: TRBJ2-1
d_call: .
v_call: TRBV27
clone_size: .
cdr3_aa: CASSFRDLPLNEQFF
cdr3_nt: TGTGCCAGCAGTTTTCGAGACTTACCCCTCAATGAGCAGTTCTTC

j_call: TRBJ2-1
d_call: TRBD2
v_call: TRBV2
clone_size: .
cdr3_aa: CASSVPGLAGIRQFF
cdr3_nt: TGTGCCAGCAGTGTTCCGGGACTAGCGGGAATTAGGCAGTTCTTC

j_call: TRBJ2-3
d_call: .
v_call: TRBV10-2
clone_size: .
cdr3_aa: CASSGLAGTDTQYF
cdr3_nt: TGCGCCAGCAGTGGGTTAGCGGGCACAGATACGCAGTATTTT

j_call: TRBJ2-1
d_call: .
v_call: TRBV28
clone_size: .
cdr3_aa: CASSFLSGNEQFF
cdr3_nt: TGTGCCAGCAGTTTTCTGAGCGGCAATGAGCAGTTCTTC

j_call: TRBJ2-1
d_call: TRBD2
v_call: TRBV7-9
clone_size: .
cdr3_aa: CASSRFLGGLNEQFF
cdr3_nt: TGTGCCAGCAGCCGATTTTTGGGGGGGTTAAATGAGCAGTTCTTC

j_call: TRBJ2-7
d_call: .
v_call: TRBV6-5
clone_size: .
cdr3_aa: CASSYGGGSYEQYF
cdr3_nt: TGTGCCAGCAGTTACGGGGGGGGCTCATACGAGCAGTACTTC

j_call: TRBJ2-7
d_call: TRBD2
v_call: TRBV18
clone_size: .
cdr3_aa: CASSLGLVNEQYF
cdr3_nt: TGTGCCAGCTCACTGGGACTAGTCAACGAGCAGTACTTC

j_call: TRBJ2-7
d_call: .
v_call: TRBV5-4
clone_size: .
cdr3_aa: CASSLSPSSYEQYF
cdr3_nt: TGTGCCAGCAGCTTGAGCCCGAGCTCCTACGAGCAGTACTTC

j_call: TRBJ2-2
d_call: TRBD1
v_call: TRBV7-3
clone_size: .
cdr3_aa: CASSGQGAGELFF
cdr3_nt: TGTGCCAGCAGCGGACAGGGTGCCGGGGAGCTGTTTTTT

j_call: TRBJ1-3
d_call: TRBD1
v_call: TRBV28
clone_size: .
cdr3_aa: CASSAGQGGNTIYF
cdr3_nt: TGTGCCAGCAGTGCCGGACAGGGAGGAAACACCATATATTTT

j_call: TRBJ2-1
d_call: TRBD1
v_call: TRBV6-6
clone_size: .
cdr3_aa: CASSYGQGANEQFF
cdr3_nt: TGTGCCAGCAGTTACGGACAGGGGGCGAATGAGCAGTTCTTC

j_call: TRBJ2-1
d_call: TRBD2
v_call: TRBV10-1
clone_size: .
cdr3_aa: CASRAPLAENIYNEQFF
cdr3_nt: TGCGCCAGCAGGGCCCCACTAGCGGAGAATATCTACAATGAGCAGTTCTTC

j_call: TRBJ2-7
d_call: .
v_call: TRBV9
clone_size: .
cdr3_aa: CASSQGAPGYEQYF
cdr3_nt: TGTGCCAGCAGCCAAGGGGCTCCCGGCTACGAGCAGTACTTC

j_call: TRBJ1-5
d_call: .
v_call: TRBV28
clone_size: .
cdr3_aa: CASSRVYQPQHF
cdr3_nt: TGTGCCAGCAGTCGGGTCTATCAGCCCCAGCATTTT

j_call: TRBJ1-5
d_call: .
v_call: TRBV24-1
clone_size: .
cdr3_aa: CANQTGRPQHF
cdr3_nt: TGTGCCAACCAAACAGGGAGGCCCCAGCATTTT

j_call: TRBJ1-4
d_call: TRBD1
v_call: TRBV25-1
clone_size: .
cdr3_aa: CASSDAGQGATNEKLFF
cdr3_nt: TGTGCCAGCAGTGATGCCGGACAGGGTGCAACTAATGAAAAACTGTTTTTT

j_call: TRBJ2-7
d_call: .
v_call: TRBV5-1
clone_size: many
cdr3_aa: CASSLEAAIPYEQYF
cdr3_nt: TGCGCCAGCAGCTTGGAGGCGGCTATTCCCTACGAGCAGTACTTC

j_call: TRBJ1-6
d_call: TRBD1
v_call: TRBV7-2
clone_size: .
cdr3_aa: CASSLWTGASSYNSPLHF
cdr3_nt: TGTGCCAGCAGCTTATGGACAGGGGCGAGCTCCTATAATTCACCCCTCCACTTT

j_call: TRBJ2-1
d_call: TRBD2
v_call: TRBV5-1
clone_size: once
cdr3_aa: CASSLASGLYNEQFF
cdr3_nt: TGCGCCAGCAGCTTGGCTAGCGGGTTATACAATGAGCAGTTCTTC

j_call: TRBJ1-2
d_call: .
v_call: TRBV6-2/TRBV6-3
clone_size: .
cdr3_aa: CASSSQTVRYGYTF
cdr3_nt: TGTGCCAGCAGTTCCCAGACAGTCCGCTATGGCTACACCTTC

j_call: TRBJ2-5
d_call: TRBD1
v_call: TRBV5-5
clone_size: .
cdr3_aa: CASSYRGLQETQYF
cdr3_nt: TGTGCCAGCAGTTACAGGGGCTTACAAGAGACCCAGTACTTC

j_call: TRBJ2-2
d_call: TRBD1
v_call: TRBV3-1/TRBV3-2
clone_size: .
cdr3_aa: CASSQVTGGTGELFF
cdr3_nt: TGTGCCAGCAGCCAAGTTACAGGGGGCACCGGGGAGCTGTTTTTT

j_call: TRBJ1-1
d_call: TRBD1
v_call: TRBV9
clone_size: once
cdr3_aa: CASSRYRGNTEAFF
cdr3_nt: TGTGCCAGCAGCAGATACAGGGGTAACACTGAAGCTTTCTTT

j_call: TRBJ2-3
d_call: .
v_call: TRBV18
clone_size: .
cdr3_aa: CASSQTGGGPDTQYF
cdr3_nt: TGTGCCAGCTCACAAACAGGCGGTGGCCCAGATACGCAGTATTTT

j_call: TRBJ2-7
d_call: TRBD2
v_call: TRBV3-1/TRBV3-2
clone_size: .
cdr3_aa: CASSHVPGLAGLSEQYF
cdr3_nt: TGTGCCAGCAGCCACGTACCGGGACTAGCGGGATTGAGCGAGCAGTACTTC

j_call: TRBJ1-2
d_call: TRBD1
v_call: TRBV6-5
clone_size: .
cdr3_aa: CASSYSTGGRGYTF
cdr3_nt: TGTGCCAGCAGTTACTCTACAGGGGGCCGTGGCTACACCTTC

j_call: TRBJ2-7
d_call: TRBD1
v_call: TRBV4-3
clone_size: .
cdr3_aa: CASSQAGTGAYEQYF
cdr3_nt: TGCGCCAGCAGCCAGGCCGGGACAGGGGCCTACGAGCAGTACTTC

j_call: TRBJ2-5
d_call: TRBD1
v_call: TRBV10-3
clone_size: once
cdr3_aa: CAISVSGTGKETQYF
cdr3_nt: TGTGCCATCAGTGTCTCCGGGACAGGGAAAGAGACCCAGTACTTC

j_call: TRBJ1-2
d_call: .
v_call: TRBV9
clone_size: .
cdr3_aa: CASSVDSTYYGYTF
cdr3_nt: TGTGCCAGCAGCGTAGACAGCACTTACTATGGCTACACCTTC

j_call: TRBJ2-7
d_call: TRBD2
v_call: TRBV10-3
clone_size: .
cdr3_aa: CAIAGTSGAYEQYF
cdr3_nt: TGTGCCATCGCCGGGACTAGCGGAGCCTACGAGCAGTACTTC

j_call: TRBJ2-2
d_call: .
v_call: TRBV24-1
clone_size: .
cdr3_aa: CATMAAAKNTGELFF
cdr3_nt: TGTGCCACCATGGCGGCAGCGAAGAACACCGGGGAGCTGTTTTTT

j_call: TRBJ1-5
d_call: .
v_call: TRBV28
clone_size: once
cdr3_aa: CACRFSNQPQHF
cdr3_nt: TGTGCATGCAGGTTTAGCAATCAGCCCCAGCATTTT

j_call: TRBJ2-6
d_call: TRBD1
v_call: TRBV6-7
clone_size: .
cdr3_aa: CASSRDRGSGANVLTF
cdr3_nt: TGTGCCAGCAGTCGGGACAGGGGTTCTGGGGCCAACGTCCTGACTTTC

j_call: TRBJ2-2
d_call: TRBD2
v_call: TRBV7-9
clone_size: .
cdr3_aa: CASSRRTSPTGELFF
cdr3_nt: TGTGCCAGCAGCCGCAGGACTAGCCCGACCGGGGAGCTGTTTTTT

j_call: TRBJ1-4
d_call: .
v_call: TRBV19
clone_size: .
cdr3_aa: CASSITVSNEKLFF
cdr3_nt: TGTGCCAGTAGTATAACGGTTTCTAATGAAAAACTGTTTTTT